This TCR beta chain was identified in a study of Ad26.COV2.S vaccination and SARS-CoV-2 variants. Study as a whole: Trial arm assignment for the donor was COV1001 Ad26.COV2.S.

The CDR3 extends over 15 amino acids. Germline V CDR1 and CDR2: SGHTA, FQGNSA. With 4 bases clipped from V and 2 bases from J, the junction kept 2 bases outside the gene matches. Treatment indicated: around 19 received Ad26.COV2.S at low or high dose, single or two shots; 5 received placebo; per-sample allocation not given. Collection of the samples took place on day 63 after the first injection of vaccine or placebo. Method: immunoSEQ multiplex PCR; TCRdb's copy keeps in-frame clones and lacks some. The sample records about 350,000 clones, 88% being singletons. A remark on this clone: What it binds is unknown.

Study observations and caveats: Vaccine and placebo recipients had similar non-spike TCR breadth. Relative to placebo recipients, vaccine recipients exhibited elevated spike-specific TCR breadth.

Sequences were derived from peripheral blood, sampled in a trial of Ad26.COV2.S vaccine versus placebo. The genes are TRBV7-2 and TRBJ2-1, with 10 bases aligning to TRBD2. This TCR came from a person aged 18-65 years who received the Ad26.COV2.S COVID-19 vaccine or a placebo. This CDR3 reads CASSSLAGAYNEQFF. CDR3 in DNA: TGTGCCAGCAGCTCGCTAGCGGGGGCCTACAATGAGCAGTTCTTC.